Included here is one T cell receptor beta chain sequence, with context. This CDR3 spans 17 amino acids. The ends lost 3 bases at V and 5 bases at J; junction bases unmatched: 11. Germline CDR1 is SGDLS and CDR2 is YYNGEE. This sample stems from a study of blood T cell repertoires in COVID-19. At the level of the study: The United States, Italy and Spain were the sources of the acute and convalescent COVID-19 samples. The analysed material was cDNA or gDNA that came from T cells, B-cell-depleted T cells, or PBMCs.

Residents of 24 US areas, aged about 18 to 95 years, made up the participants. Authors' processing steps: Reference gene primer amplification yielded estimated nucleated cell counts. Some clones are missing from TCRdb's copy, which holds only in-frame ones; the method was immunoSEQ multiplex PCR. V and J calls plus clone size are reproduced from that table; the DNA served to infer D and trimming. Seen here are around 300,000 clones, around 86% observed once, and the top ten hold 1.7%. The receptor comes from a woman aged 40-49 years who had recovered from COVID-19. V is TRBV9 and J is TRBJ2-5, with TRBD2 identical over 12 bases. The sample comprised PBMCs or T cells enriched from blood (not recorded which). DNA for the CDR3: TGTGCCAGCAGCGCAGGACTAGCGGGAACGGCGTCGGAGACCCAGTACTTC. This gives the protein CASSAGLAGTASETQYF.